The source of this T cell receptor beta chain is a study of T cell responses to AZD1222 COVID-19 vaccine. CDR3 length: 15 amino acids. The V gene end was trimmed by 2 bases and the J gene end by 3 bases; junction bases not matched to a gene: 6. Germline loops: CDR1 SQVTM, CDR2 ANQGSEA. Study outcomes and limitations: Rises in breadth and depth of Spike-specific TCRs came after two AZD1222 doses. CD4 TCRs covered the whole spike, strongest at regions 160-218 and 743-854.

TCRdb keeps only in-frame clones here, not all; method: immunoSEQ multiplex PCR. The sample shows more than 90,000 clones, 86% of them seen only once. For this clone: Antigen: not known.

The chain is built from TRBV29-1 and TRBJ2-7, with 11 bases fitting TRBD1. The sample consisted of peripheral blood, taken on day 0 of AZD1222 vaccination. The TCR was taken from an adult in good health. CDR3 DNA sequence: TGCAGCGTTGAACTTATGGGACAGGGGGACTACGAGCAGTACTTC. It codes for CSVELMGQGDYEQYF.